The rows below give T cell receptor beta chains drawn from one sample of a study of blood T cell repertoires in COVID-19. Libraries were prepared by immunoSEQ multiplex PCR; TCRdb keeps only in-frame clonotypes and omits some of them. Here the sample spans about 80,000 clones, approximately 82% being singletons. Sequencing was carried out using peripheral blood. These receptors were collected from a man older than 75 with active or convalescent COVID-19. Both conserved end residues are part of each CDR3. Fields, in order: D gene, J gene, V gene, clone size, CDR3 protein, CDR3 DNA. D genes are given only for firm matches. Clone size appears in some rows only: once, few, many, or a class for an expanded clone.

>TRBD1|TRBJ2-7|TRBV11-2|NA
CASSWETGSSYEQYF
TGTGCCAGCAGCTGGGAGACAGGGAGCTCCTACGAGCAGTACTTC
>TRBD2|TRBJ2-3|TRBV11-3|NA
CASSARTSGGTRDTQYF
TGTGCCAGCAGCGCACGGACTAGCGGGGGCACCAGGGATACGCAGTATTTT
>NA|TRBJ2-7|TRBV6-2/TRBV6-3|NA
CASSSDRTLISAYEQYF
TGTGCCAGCAGTTCGGATAGGACACTAATAAGCGCCTACGAGCAGTACTTC
>NA|TRBJ2-3|TRBV5-8|NA
CASSFSGTSTDTQYF
TGTGCCAGCAGCTTTTCCGGGACAAGCACAGATACGCAGTATTTT
>NA|TRBJ1-1|TRBV18|few
CASSPELVRMNTEAFF
TGTGCCAGCTCACCTGAACTAGTCCGCATGAACACTGAAGCTTTCTTT
>NA|TRBJ1-6|TRBV9|NA
CASSVEEGALNSPLHF
TGTGCCAGCAGCGTAGAAGAAGGGGCTCTTAATTCACCCCTCCACTTT
>NA|TRBJ1-1|TRBV14|NA
CASSLPGGLNTEAFF
TGTGCCAGCAGCCTACCCGGGGGGTTGAACACTGAAGCTTTCTTT
>NA|TRBJ1-4|TRBV7-9|NA
CASSLEQSEKLFF
TGTGCCAGCAGCTTAGAACAGAGTGAAAAACTGTTTTTT
>TRBD2|TRBJ2-7|TRBV7-2|NA
CASRETSAQSYEQYF
TGTGCCAGCAGAGAGACTAGCGCTCAATCCTACGAGCAGTACTTC
>TRBD1|TRBJ2-7|TRBV11-2|few
CASSRDRGISYEQYF
TGTGCCAGCAGCCGGGACAGGGGGATCTCCTACGAGCAGTACTTC
>NA|TRBJ1-5|TRBV10-3|NA
CAISDRDRNQPQHF
TGTGCCATCAGTGATCGAGACAGGAATCAGCCCCAGCATTTT
>NA|TRBJ1-4|TRBV7-2|NA
CASSLAGAWGEKLFF
TGTGCCAGCAGCTTAGCGGGGGCCTGGGGTGAAAAACTGTTTTTT
>NA|TRBJ1-1|TRBV11-3|NA
CASSLAGGNTEAFF
TGTGCCAGCAGCTTAGCGGGAGGGAACACTGAAGCTTTCTTT
>NA|TRBJ2-7|TRBV2|NA
CASTEGLASSYEQYF
TGTGCCAGCACCGAGGGTCTAGCGTCCTCCTACGAGCAGTACTTC
>NA|TRBJ2-1|TRBV11-2|NA
CASSFSSDEQFF
TGTGCCAGCAGCTTTTCTAGCGACGAGCAGTTCTTC
>NA|TRBJ2-5|TRBV3-1/TRBV3-2|NA
CASSHRDNKGETQYF
TGTGCCAGCAGCCACCGGGACAACAAAGGAGAGACCCAGTACTTC
>TRBD1|TRBJ1-2|TRBV28|NA
CASSLGQGGGYTF
TGTGCCAGCAGTTTGGGACAGGGGGGTGGCTACACCTTC
>NA|TRBJ2-2|TRBV10-3|NA
CAISESSQISSTGELFF
TGTGCCATCAGTGAGTCATCACAGATATCGAGCACCGGGGAGCTGTTTTTT
>NA|TRBJ2-7|TRBV11-2|NA
CASIGETYGEQYF
TGTGCCAGCATCGGAGAGACCTACGGCGAGCAGTACTTC
>TRBD1|TRBJ1-2|TRBV5-5|few
CASSHGTGGRYGYTF
TGTGCCAGCAGCCACGGGACAGGGGGACGCTATGGCTACACCTTC
>TRBD2|TRBJ2-3|TRBV19|NA
CASSHRGSGRRTDTQYF
TGTGCCAGTAGCCATAGGGGTAGCGGGAGGCGCACAGATACGCAGTATTTT
>TRBD1|TRBJ2-4|TRBV5-1|once
CASSLSPDRAGIQYF
TGCGCCAGCAGCTTGTCCCCGGACAGGGCTGGCATTCAGTACTTC
>NA|TRBJ2-5|TRBV27|NA
CASSLMTGTQETQYF
TGTGCCAGCAGTTTAATGACAGGCACCCAAGAGACCCAGTACTTC
>NA|TRBJ1-5|TRBV6-5|NA
CASSATGPNQPQHF
TGTGCCAGCAGCGCGACAGGACCCAATCAGCCCCAGCATTTT
>NA|TRBJ1-2|TRBV30|NA
CAWSLSLGGVGGYTF
TGTGCCTGGAGCCTCTCACTTGGGGGGGTTGGGGGCTACACCTTC
>TRBD1|TRBJ1-5|TRBV10-3|once
CAISESAGGYSNQPQHF
TGTGCCATCAGTGAGTCGGCAGGGGGATATAGCAATCAGCCCCAGCATTTT
>TRBD1|TRBJ2-7|TRBV27|NA
CASSLLGTGVSYEQYF
TGTGCCAGCAGTTTATTAGGGACAGGGGTCTCCTACGAGCAGTACTTC
>TRBD2|TRBJ2-2|TRBV12-3/TRBV12-4|NA
CASRRGGTGELFF
TGTGCCAGCCGGAGGGGAGGGACCGGGGAGCTGTTTTTT
>NA|TRBJ2-3|TRBV11-3|NA
CASSREGSTDTQYF
TGTGCCAGCAGCCGAGAGGGTAGCACAGATACGCAGTATTTT
>NA|TRBJ1-2|TRBV10-3|NA
CAISESLAGDGYTF
TGTGCCATCAGTGAGTCGTTGGCAGGGGATGGCTACACCTTC
>NA|TRBJ2-1|TRBV24-1|NA
CATISRDNEQFF
TGTGCCACCATCTCGAGGGATAATGAGCAGTTCTTC
>NA|TRBJ2-5|TRBV19|once
CASTSPGETQYF
TGTGCCAGCACTTCCCCCGGGGAGACCCAGTACTTC
>NA|TRBJ2-7|TRBV12-3/TRBV12-4|NA
CASSLGHSYEQYF
TGTGCCAGCTCCTTGGGGCACTCCTACGAGCAGTACTTC
>TRBD1|TRBJ1-2|TRBV24-1|NA
CATSGFSDRGRDYGYTF
TGTGCCACCAGTGGTTTTTCGGACAGGGGGCGCGACTATGGCTACACCTTC
>NA|TRBJ2-7|TRBV15|NA
CATRSSTGTSYEQYF
TGTGCCACCAGATCAAGCACGGGAACCTCCTACGAGCAGTACTTC
>NA|TRBJ1-1|TRBV15|NA
CATSRDRSYPTQTFF
TGTGCCACCAGCAGAGACCGGTCTTACCCAACCCAAACTTTCTTT
>TRBD2|TRBJ2-2|TRBV19|NA
CASSWASGSNTGELFF
TGTGCCAGTAGTTGGGCTAGCGGGTCCAACACCGGGGAGCTGTTTTTT
>TRBD1|TRBJ1-3|TRBV18|once
CASSPATEQGRSGNTIYF
TGTGCCAGCTCACCAGCTACGGAACAGGGGCGCTCTGGAAACACCATATATTTT
>TRBD2|TRBJ2-5|TRBV2|NA
CASSEGSGVETQYF
TGTGCCAGCAGTGAAGGGAGCGGGGTAGAGACCCAGTACTTC
>TRBD2|TRBJ2-1|TRBV7-2|NA
CASSLAPQTSGRTYNEQFF
TGTGCCAGCAGCTTAGCCCCCCAGACTAGCGGGAGGACCTACAATGAGCAGTTCTTC
>NA|TRBJ1-1|TRBV28|NA
CASSLAGVGKAFF
TGTGCCAGCAGTTTAGCAGGGGTCGGTAAAGCTTTCTTT
>NA|TRBJ1-1|TRBV6-5|NA
CASSTGNTEAFF
TGTGCCAGCAGTACAGGGAACACTGAAGCTTTCTTT
>TRBD1|TRBJ2-1|TRBV5-1|NA
CASSLRTGTGEQFF
TGCGCCAGCAGTCTGAGGACAGGGACGGGTGAGCAGTTCTTC
>TRBD1|TRBJ1-1|TRBV7-9|NA
CASSLGTGRAEAFF
TGTGCCAGCAGCTTAGGGACAGGGAGGGCCGAAGCTTTCTTT
>NA|TRBJ1-1|TRBV4-1|NA
CASSQDPQRGTEAFF
TGCGCCAGCAGCCAAGACCCCCAGCGGGGCACTGAAGCTTTCTTT
>TRBD1|TRBJ1-1|TRBV6-6|many
CASKNRGWENTEAFF
TGTGCCAGCAAAAACAGGGGGTGGGAGAACACTGAAGCTTTCTTT
>NA|TRBJ2-3|TRBV5-6|NA
CASSLGQKYTDTQYF
TGTGCCAGCAGCTTGGGACAGAAGTACACAGATACGCAGTATTTT
>TRBD1|TRBJ2-3|TRBV18|NA
CASSPAGGRRTDTQYF
TGTGCCAGCTCACCAGCAGGGGGCCGTCGCACAGATACGCAGTATTTT